Sequencing of this TCR beta chain was carried out in a study of T cell responses to AZD1222 COVID-19 vaccine. Second-dose schedules of about 4 or about 12 weeks were combined. Study-wide findings and caveats: Repertoires in all cases were sampled only once the peak T cell response had passed.

Profiling relied on immunoSEQ multiplex PCR, and the TCRdb table lists in-frame clones only, not all of them. The repertoire holds tens of thousands of clones, with about four fifths as singletons. CDR3 size: 13 residues. Germline V gene data show CDR1 as SGHNT and CDR2 as YYREEE (reference sequence). V trimming: 5 bases; J trimming: 4 bases; junction bases outside the gene matches: 3. For this clone: Its antigen is not identified.

This TCR came from an adult who received the AZD1222 COVID-19 vaccine. V usage is TRBV5-4 and J usage is TRBJ1-3, with TRBD1 matching over 7 bases. The starting material was peripheral blood, obtained 28 days after the second AZD1222 dose. CDR3: CASRGTVGNTIYF. DNA for the CDR3: TGTGCCAGCAGAGGGACAGTGGGAAACACCATATATTTT.